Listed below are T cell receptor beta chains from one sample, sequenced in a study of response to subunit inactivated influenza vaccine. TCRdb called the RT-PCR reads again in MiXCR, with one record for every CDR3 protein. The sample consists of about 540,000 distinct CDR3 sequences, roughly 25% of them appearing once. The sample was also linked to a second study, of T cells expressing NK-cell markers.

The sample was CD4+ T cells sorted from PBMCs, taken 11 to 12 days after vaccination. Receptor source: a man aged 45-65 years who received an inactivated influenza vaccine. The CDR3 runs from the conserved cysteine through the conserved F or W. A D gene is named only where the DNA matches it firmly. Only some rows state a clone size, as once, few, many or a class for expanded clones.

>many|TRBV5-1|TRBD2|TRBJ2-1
TGCGCCAGCAGCTTAGCCTCCGGGACTAGCATCTATGAGCAGTTCTTC
CASSLASGTSIYEQFF
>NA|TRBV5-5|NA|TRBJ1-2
TGTGCCAGCAGCTTGGAATCCGGTTCGGGCTACACCTTC
CASSLESGSGYTF
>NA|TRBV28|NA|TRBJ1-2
TGTGCCAGCAGTTTCTCCAGGGACTATGGCTACACCTTC
CASSFSRDYGYTF
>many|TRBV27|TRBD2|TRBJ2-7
TGTGCCAGCAGTTTATCGACTAGCGGCTCCTACGAGCAGTACTTC
CASSLSTSGSYEQYF
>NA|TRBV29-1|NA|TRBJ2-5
TGCAGCGTTGTAATACTTATTCAAGAGACCCAGTACTTC
CSVVILIQETQYF
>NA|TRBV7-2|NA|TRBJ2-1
TGTGCCAGCAGCTTAGTGGTCCGGGGGTTGCAGTTCTTC
CASSLVVRGLQFF
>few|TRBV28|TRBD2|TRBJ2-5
TGTGCCAGCAGGGGCGGGGGGCCCCAAGAGACCCAGTACTTC
CASRGGGPQETQYF
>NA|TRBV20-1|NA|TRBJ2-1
TGCAGTGCTACGTCCGATGAGCAGTTCTTC
CSATSDEQFF
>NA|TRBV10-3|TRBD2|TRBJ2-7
TGTGCCATCAGTGACGGGAGCGGGAGGAGGGACGAGCAGTACTTC
CAISDGSGRRDEQYF
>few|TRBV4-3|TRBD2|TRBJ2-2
TGCGCCAGCAGCCAAGCTCGGCTAGCGGGAGGAAGCTGGGAGCTGTTTTTT
CASSQARLAGGSWELFF
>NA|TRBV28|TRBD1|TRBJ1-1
TGTGCCAGCGGTGACAGGGGCCAGAACACTGAAGCTTTCTTT
CASGDRGQNTEAFF
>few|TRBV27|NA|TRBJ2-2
TGTGCCAGCAGTTCCGGCCGGGACTCCGGGGGGGAGCTGTTTTTT
CASSSGRDSGGELFF
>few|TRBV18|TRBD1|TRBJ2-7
TGTGCCAGCCACGGGGCAGGGGGAGTCGAGCAGTACTTC
CASHGAGGVEQYF
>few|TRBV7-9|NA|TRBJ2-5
TGTGCCAGCAGCCCTTCATCGGGCGAAGAGACCCAGTACTTC
CASSPSSGEETQYF
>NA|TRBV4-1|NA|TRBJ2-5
TGCGCCAGCAGCCAAGGCCTCGCAGACTACCAGTACTTC
CASSQGLADYQYF
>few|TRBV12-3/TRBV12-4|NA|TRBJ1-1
TGTGCCAGCAGCAGCGCGCGGGGGCGCGTGAACACTGAAGCTTTCTTT
CASSSARGRVNTEAFF
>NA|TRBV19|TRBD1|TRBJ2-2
TGTGCCAGTAGTATATACGGAGGGACAGGGAACACCGGGGAGCTGTTTTTT
CASSIYGGTGNTGELFF
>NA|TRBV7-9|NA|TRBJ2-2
TGTGCCAGCAGCTTAGATGCAGTCGCGAACACCGGGGAGCTGTTTTTT
CASSLDAVANTGELFF
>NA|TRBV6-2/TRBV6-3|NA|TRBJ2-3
TGTGCCAGCAGTTACTCGATCCGGATCACAGATACGCAGTATTTT
CASSYSIRITDTQYF
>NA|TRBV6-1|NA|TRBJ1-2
TGTGCCAGCACGCGGGCAGGGGACAACTATGGCTACACCTTC
CASTRAGDNYGYTF
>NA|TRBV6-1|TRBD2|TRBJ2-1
TGTGCCAGCAAAACGACTAGCGGGAGATTCTATGAGCAGTTCTTC
CASKTTSGRFYEQFF
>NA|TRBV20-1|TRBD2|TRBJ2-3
TGCAGTGCTAGGGGCCTAGCGGGAACCACAGATACGCAGTATTTT
CSARGLAGTTDTQYF